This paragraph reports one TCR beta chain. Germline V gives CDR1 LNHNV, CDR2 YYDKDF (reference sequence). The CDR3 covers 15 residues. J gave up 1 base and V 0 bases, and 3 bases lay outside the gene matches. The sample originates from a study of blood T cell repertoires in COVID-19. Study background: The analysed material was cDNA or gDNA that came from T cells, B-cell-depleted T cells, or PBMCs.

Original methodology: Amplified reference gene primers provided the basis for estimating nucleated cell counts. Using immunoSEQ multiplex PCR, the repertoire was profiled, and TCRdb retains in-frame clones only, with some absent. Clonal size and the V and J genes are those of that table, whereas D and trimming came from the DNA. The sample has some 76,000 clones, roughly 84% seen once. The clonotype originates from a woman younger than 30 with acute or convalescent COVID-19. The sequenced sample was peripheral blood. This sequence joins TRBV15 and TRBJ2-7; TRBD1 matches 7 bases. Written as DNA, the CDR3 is TGTGCCACCAGCAGAGATAGGGGACAGTCCTACGAGCAGTACTTC. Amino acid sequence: CATSRDRGQSYEQYF.